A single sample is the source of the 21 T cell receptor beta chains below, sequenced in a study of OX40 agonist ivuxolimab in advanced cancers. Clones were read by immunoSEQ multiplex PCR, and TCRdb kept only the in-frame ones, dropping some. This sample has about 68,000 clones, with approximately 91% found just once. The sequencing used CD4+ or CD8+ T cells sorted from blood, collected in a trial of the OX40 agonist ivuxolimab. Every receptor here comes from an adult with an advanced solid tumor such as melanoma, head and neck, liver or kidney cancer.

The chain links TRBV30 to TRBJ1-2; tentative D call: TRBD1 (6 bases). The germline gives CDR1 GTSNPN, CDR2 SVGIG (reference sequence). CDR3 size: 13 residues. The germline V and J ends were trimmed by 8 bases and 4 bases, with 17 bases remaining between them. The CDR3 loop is CAETGRLGYGYTF. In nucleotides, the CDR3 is TGTGCCGAGACAGGACGGCTGGGCTATGGCTACACCTTC.

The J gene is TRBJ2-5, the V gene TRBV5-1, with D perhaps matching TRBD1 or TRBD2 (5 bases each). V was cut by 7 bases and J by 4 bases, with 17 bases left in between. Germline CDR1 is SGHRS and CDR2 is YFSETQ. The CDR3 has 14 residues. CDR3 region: CASSLFGAGETQYF. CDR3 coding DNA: TGCGCCAGCTCATTATTCGGGGCAGGAGAGACCCAGTACTTC.

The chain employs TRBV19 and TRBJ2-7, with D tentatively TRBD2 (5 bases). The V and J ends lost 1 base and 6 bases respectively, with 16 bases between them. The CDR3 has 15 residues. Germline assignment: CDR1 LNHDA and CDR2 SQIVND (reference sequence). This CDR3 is CASSIGGPGRSEQYF. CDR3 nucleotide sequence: TGTGCCAGTAGTATAGGCGGGCCGGGCCGGAGCGAGCAGTACTTC. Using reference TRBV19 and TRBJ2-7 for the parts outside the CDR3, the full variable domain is DGGITQSPKYLFRKEGQNVTLSCEQNLNHDAMYWYRQDPGQGLRLIYYSQIVNDFQKGDIAEGYSVSREKKESFPLTVTSAQKNPTAFYLCASSIGGPGRSEQYFGPGTRLTVT.

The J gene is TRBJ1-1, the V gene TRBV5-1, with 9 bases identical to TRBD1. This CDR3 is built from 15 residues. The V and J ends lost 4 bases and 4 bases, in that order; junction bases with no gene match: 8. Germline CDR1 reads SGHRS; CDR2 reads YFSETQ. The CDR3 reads CASSIRDRVATEAFF. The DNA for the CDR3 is TGCGCCAGCAGCATCCGGGACAGGGTTGCCACTGAAGCTTTCTTT.

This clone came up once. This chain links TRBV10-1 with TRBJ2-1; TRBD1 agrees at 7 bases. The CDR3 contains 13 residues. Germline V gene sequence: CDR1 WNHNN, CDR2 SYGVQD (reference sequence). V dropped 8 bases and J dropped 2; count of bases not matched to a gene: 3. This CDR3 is CASATGTYNEQFF. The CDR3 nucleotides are TGCGCCAGCGCGACAGGGACCTACAATGAGCAGTTCTTC.

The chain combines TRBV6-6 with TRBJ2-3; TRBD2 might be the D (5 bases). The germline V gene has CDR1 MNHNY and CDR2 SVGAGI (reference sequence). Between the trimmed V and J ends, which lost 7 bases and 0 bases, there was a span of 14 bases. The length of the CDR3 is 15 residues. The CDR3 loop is CASTHWRRSTDTQYF. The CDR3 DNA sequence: TGTGCCAGCACCCACTGGAGGAGGAGCACAGATACGCAGTATTTT.

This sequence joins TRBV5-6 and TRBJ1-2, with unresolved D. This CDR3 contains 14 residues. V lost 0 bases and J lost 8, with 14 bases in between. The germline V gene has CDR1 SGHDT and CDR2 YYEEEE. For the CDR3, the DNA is TGTGCCAGCAGCTTGGTTCGGCCAACTGGGGGCTACACCTTC. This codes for CASSLVRPTGGYTF. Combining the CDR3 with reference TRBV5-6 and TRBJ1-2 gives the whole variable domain DAGVTQSPTHLIKTRGQQVTLRCSPKSGHDTVSWYQQALGQGPQFIFQYYEEEERQRGNFPDRFSGHQFPNYSSELNVNALLLGDSALYLCASSLVRPTGGYTFGSGTRLTVV.

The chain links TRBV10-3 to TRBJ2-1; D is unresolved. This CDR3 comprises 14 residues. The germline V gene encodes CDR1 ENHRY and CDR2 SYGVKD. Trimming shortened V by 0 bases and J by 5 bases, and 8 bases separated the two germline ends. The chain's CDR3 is CAISESMVDNEQFF. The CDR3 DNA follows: TGTGCCATCAGTGAGTCAATGGTAGACAATGAGCAGTTCTTC.

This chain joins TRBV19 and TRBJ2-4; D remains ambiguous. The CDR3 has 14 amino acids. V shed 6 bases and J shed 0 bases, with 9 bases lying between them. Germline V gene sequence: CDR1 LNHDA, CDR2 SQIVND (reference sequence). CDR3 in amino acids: CASSATVAKNIQYF. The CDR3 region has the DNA TGTGCCAGTAGCGCTACAGTAGCCAAAAACATTCAGTACTTC.

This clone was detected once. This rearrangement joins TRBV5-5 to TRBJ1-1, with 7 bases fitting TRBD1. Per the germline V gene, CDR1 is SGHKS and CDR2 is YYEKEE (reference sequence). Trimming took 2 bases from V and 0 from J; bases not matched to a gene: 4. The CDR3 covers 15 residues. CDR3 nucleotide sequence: TGTGCCAGCAGCTTACCCGGGACAGTGAACACTGAAGCTTTCTTT. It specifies CASSLPGTVNTEAFF. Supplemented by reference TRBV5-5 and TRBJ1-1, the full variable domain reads DAGVTQSPTHLIKTRGQQVTLRCSPISGHKSVSWYQQVLGQGPQFIFQYYEKEERGRGNFPDRFSARQFPNYSSELNVNALLLGDSALYLCASSLPGTVNTEAFFGQGTRLTVV.

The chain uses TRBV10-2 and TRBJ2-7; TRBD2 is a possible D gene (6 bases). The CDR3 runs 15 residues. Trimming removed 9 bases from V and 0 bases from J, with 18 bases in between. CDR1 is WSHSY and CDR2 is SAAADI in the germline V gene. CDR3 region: CASREPAGISYEQYF. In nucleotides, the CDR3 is TGCGCCAGTCGGGAGCCGGCGGGGATCTCCTACGAGCAGTACTTC.

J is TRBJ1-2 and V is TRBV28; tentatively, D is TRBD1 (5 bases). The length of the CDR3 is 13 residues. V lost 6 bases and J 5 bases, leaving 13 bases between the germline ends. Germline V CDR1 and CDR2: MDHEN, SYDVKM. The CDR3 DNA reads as TGTGCCAGCAGGTACAGGATCCATTATGGCTACACCTTC. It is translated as CASRYRIHYGYTF.

In nucleotides, the CDR3 is TGTGCCAGCAAGGAGGGCGGAGAGACCCAGTACTTC. Protein product: CASKEGGETQYF. This chain connects TRBV28 to TRBJ2-5; possible D gene TRBD2, 6 bases. CDR1 and CDR2 (germline): MDHEN, SYDVKM. V was shortened by 7 bases and J by 4 bases, with 10 bases between the two germline ends. This CDR3 is built from 12 residues.

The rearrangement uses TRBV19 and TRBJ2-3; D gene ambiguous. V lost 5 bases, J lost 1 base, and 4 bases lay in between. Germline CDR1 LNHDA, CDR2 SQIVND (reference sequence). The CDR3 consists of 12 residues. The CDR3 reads CASSWGTDTQYF. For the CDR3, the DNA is TGTGCCAGTAGTTGGGGCACAGATACGCAGTATTTT.

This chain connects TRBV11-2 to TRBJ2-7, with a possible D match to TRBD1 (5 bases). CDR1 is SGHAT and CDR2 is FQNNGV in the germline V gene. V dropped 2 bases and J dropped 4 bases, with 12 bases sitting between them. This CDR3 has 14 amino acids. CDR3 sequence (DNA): TGTGCCAGCAGCTTATCTACAGGATGGTACGAGCAGTACTTC. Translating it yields CASSLSTGWYEQYF.

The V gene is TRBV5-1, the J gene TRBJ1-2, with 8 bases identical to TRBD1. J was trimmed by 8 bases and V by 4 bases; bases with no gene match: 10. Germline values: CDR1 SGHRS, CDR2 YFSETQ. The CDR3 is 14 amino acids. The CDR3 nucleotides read TGCGCCAGCAGCCAGGACAGGGTGGAATGGGGCTACACCTTC. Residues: CASSQDRVEWGYTF.

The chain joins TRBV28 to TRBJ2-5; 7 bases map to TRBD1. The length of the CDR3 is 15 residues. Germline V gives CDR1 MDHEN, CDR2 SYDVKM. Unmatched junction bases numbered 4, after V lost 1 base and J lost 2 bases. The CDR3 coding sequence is TGTGCCAGCAGTTTATCGGCAGGGGGTCAAGAGACCCAGTACTTC. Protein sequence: CASSLSAGGQETQYF.

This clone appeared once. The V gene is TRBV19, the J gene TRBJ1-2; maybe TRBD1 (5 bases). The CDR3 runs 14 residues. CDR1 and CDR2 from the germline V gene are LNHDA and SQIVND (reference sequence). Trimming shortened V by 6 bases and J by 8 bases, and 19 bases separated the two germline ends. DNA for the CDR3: TGTGCCAGTAGGCTAGATACGGGACGACGGGGCTACACCTTC. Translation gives CASRLDTGRRGYTF.

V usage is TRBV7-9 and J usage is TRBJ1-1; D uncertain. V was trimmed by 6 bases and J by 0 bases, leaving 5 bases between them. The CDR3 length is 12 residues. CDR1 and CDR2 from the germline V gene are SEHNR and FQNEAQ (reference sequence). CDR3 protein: CASSWVNTEAFF. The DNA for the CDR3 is TGTGCCAGCAGTTGGGTGAACACTGAAGCTTTCTTT. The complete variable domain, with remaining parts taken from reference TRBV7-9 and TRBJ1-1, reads DTGVSQNPRHKITKRGQNVTFRCDPISEHNRLYWYRQTLGQGPEFLTYFQNEAQLEKSRLLSDRFSAERPKGSFSTLEIQRTEQGDSAMYLCASSWVNTEAFFGQGTRLTVV.

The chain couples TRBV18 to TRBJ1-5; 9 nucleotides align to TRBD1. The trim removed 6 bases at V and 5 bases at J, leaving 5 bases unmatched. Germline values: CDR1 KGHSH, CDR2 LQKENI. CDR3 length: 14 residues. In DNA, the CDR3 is TGTGCCAGCTCGACGGACAGGGGTGATCAGCCCCAGCATTTT. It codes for CASSTDRGDQPQHF. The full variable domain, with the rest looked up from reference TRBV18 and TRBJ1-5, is NAGVMQNPRHLVRRRGQEARLRCSPMKGHSHVYWYRQLPEEGLKFMVYLQKENIIDESGMPKERFSAEFPKEGPSILRIQQVVRGDSAAYFCASSTDRGDQPQHFGDGTRLSIL.

The DNA of the CDR3 is TGTGCCAGCAGCTTGAAAGGGACAGGAGAAGAGACCCAGTACTTC. Protein: CASSLKGTGEETQYF. This chain uses TRBV5-6 with TRBJ2-5; 8 bases line up with TRBD1. Losses at the gene ends were 1 base for V and 3 bases for J; bases not matched to a gene: 5. CDR3 length: 15 residues. The V gene's germline CDR1 is SGHDT and CDR2 YYEEEE. Drawing the rest from reference TRBV5-6 and TRBJ2-5, the complete variable domain is DAGVTQSPTHLIKTRGQQVTLRCSPKSGHDTVSWYQQALGQGPQFIFQYYEEEERQRGNFPDRFSGHQFPNYSSELNVNALLLGDSALYLCASSLKGTGEETQYFGPGTRLLVL.